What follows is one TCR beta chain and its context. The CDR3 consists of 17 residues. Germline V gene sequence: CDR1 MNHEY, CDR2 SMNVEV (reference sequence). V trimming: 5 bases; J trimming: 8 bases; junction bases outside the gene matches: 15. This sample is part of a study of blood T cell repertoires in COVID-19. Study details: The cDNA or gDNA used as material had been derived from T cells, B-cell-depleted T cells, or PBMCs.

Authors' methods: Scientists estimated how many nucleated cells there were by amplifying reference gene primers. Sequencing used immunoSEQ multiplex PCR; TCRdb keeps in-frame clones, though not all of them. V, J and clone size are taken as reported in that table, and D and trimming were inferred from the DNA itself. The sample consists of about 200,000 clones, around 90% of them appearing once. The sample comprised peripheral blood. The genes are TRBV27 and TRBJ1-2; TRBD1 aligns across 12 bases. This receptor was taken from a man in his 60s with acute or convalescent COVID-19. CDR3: CASSPGGTGGAYVGYTF. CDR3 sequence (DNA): TGTGCCAGCAGTCCAGGGGGGACAGGGGGCGCATATGTAGGCTACACCTTC.